This T cell receptor (beta chain) originates from a study of neoadjuvant anti-PD-1 for oral cavity cancer. Study background: Around day 43, patients without progression received a fourth nivolumab dose before surgery.

Whole-study results and caveats: TCR analyses covered only three patients per response group. Non-responders to neoadjuvant nivolumab had significantly more clonal PBMC T cells than responders.

The length of the CDR3 is 15 residues. V was pared by 0 bases and J by 4 bases, with 10 bases between. Germline CDR1 MNHEY, CDR2 SMNVEV (reference sequence). A note on this clone: Its antigen remains unidentified.

Six replicates per PBMC sample, mostly from roughly 490 ng of genomic DNA. TCRdb's table, derived via immunoSEQ multiplex PCR, lists solely in-frame clones and lacks some. The table lists 75,000 to 100,000 clones, around 80% of them singletons. This sample comprised PBMCs, obtained before nivolumab (anti-PD-1) treatment. This receptor was taken from a person aged 35-80 years with oral cavity squamous cell carcinoma. This sequence joins TRBV27 and TRBJ1-5, with TRBD1 as a possible D gene (6 bases). The CDR3 DNA reads TGTGCCAGCAGTTTATCTGACAGGCCAAATCAGCCCCAGCATTTT. Protein sequence: CASSLSDRPNQPQHF.